This T cell receptor (beta chain) was captured in a study of monozygotic twins with inflammatory bowel disease. General study results and limits: Researchers report that IBD patients shared fewer clonotypes with others than healthy twins, especially amid disease activity. None of the different T cell subtypes could be distinguished from one another.

Regarding this clonotype: Its antigen is unidentified.

TCRdb reprocessed the 5' RACE reads; each CDR3 protein has one entry and no DNA is given. This sample's table has 400,000 to 500,000 distinct CDR3 sequences. Germline V gene sequence: CDR1 MGHRA, CDR2 YSYEKL. The CDR3 runs to 15 residues. Source material: blood. This sequence joins TRBV4-1 and TRBJ2-7; TCRdb indicates TRBD2, and absent DNA this call remains unverified. The receptor was isolated from a human donor with ulcerative colitis or Crohn's disease, or a healthy co-twin of an affected twin (not recorded which). The CDR3 protein is CASSRDLAGSYEQYF.